This TCR beta chain was observed in a study of control samples from healthy donors and cancer patients. Germline CDR1 and CDR2: SGDLS and YYNGEE. The V end was cut by 3 bases, the J end by 3 bases, with 16 bases between. The CDR3 length is 15 residues. The assay was immunoSEQ multiplex PCR, and TCRdb's table has in-frame clones only and misses some. Of 150,000 to 200,000 clones in the sample, approximately 94% are singletons; the top ten hold 8.5%. The receptor was isolated from a woman between 40 and 50 years old in good health. The J gene is TRBJ2-7, the V gene TRBV9; D is possibly TRBD1 or TRBD2 (5 bases each). Sample: blood. The CDR3 coding sequence is TGTGCCAGCAGCGAACACCGGGACGGAGACTACGAGCAGTACTTC. This translates into CASSEHRDGDYEQYF. Filled out from reference TRBV9 and TRBJ2-7, the complete variable domain reads DSGVTQTPKHLITATGQRVTLRCSPRSGDLSVYWYQQSLDQGLQFLIQYYNGEERAKGNILERFSAQQFPDLHSELNLSSLELGDSALYFCASSEHRDGDYEQYFGPGTRLTVT.